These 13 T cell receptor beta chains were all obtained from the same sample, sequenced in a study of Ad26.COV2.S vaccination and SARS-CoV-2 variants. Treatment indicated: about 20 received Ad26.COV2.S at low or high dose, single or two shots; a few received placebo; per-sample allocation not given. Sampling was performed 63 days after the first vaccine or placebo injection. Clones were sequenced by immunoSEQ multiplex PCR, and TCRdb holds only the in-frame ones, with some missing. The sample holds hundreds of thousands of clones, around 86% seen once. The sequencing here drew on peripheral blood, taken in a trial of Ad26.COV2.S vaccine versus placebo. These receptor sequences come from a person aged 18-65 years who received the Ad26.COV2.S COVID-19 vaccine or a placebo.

The CDR3 sequence: CSASRGGGYNEQFF. DNA for the CDR3: TGCAGTGCTAGTAGGGGCGGGGGTTACAATGAGCAGTTCTTC. The chain carries TRBV20-1 and TRBJ2-1, with 7 bases fitting TRBD2. V shed 3 bases, J shed 4 bases, and the junction held 6 bases outside the gene matches. Germline CDR1 reads DFQATT; CDR2 reads SNEGSKA (reference sequence). The CDR3 is made up of 14 amino acids.

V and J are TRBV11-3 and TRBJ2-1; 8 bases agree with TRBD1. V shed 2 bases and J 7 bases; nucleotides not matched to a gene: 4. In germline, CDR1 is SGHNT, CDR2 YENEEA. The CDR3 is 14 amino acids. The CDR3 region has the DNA TGTGCCAGCAGCTTAAGGAACAGGGGGAATGAGCAGTTCTTC. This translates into CASSLRNRGNEQFF.

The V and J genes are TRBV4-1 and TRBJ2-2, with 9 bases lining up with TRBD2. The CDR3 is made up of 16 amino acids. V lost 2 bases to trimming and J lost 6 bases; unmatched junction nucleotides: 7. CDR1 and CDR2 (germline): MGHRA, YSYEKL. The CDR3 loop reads CASSQQGGGAAGELFF. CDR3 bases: TGCGCCAGCAGCCAACAGGGCGGGGGGGCCGCCGGGGAGCTGTTTTTT.

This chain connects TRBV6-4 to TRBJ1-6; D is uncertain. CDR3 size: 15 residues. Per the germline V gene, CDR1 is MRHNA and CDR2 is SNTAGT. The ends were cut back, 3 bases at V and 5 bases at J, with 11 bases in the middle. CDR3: CASSDVHGHNSPLHF. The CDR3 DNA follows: TGTGCCAGCAGTGATGTACACGGCCATAATTCACCCCTCCACTTT.

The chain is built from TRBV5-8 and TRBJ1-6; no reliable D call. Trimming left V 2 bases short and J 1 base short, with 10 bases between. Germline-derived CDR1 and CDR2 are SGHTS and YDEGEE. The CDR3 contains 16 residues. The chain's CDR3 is CASSFSGDSYNSPLHF. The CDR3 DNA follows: TGTGCCAGCAGCTTTTCCGGGGATTCCTATAATTCACCCCTCCACTTT.

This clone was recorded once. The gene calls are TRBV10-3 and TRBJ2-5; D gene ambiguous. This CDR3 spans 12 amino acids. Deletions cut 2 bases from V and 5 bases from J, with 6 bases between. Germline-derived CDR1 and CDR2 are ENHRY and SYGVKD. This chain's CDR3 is CAISERRETQYF. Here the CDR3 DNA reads TGTGCCATCAGTGAGCGACGGGAGACCCAGTACTTC.

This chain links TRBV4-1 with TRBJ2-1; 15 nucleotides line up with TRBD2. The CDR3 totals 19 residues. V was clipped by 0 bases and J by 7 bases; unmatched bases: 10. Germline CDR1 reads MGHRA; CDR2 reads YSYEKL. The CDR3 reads CASSQDRTSGGAKENEQFF. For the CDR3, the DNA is TGCGCCAGCAGCCAAGATCGGACTAGCGGGGGGGCAAAGGAGAATGAGCAGTTCTTC.

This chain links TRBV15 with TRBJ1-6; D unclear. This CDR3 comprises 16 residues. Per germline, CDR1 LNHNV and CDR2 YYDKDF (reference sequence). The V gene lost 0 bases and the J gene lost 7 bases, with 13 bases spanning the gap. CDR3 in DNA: TGTGCCACCAGCAGAGAAGTGGCAGGACGGAATTCACCCCTCCACTTT. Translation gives CATSREVAGRNSPLHF.

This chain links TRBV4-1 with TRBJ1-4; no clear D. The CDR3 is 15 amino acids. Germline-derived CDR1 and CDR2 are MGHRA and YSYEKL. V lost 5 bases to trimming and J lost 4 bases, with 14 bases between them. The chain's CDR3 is CASSYVTGNNEKLFF. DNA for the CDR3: TGCGCCAGCAGCTACGTCACGGGGAATAATGAAAAACTGTTTTTT.

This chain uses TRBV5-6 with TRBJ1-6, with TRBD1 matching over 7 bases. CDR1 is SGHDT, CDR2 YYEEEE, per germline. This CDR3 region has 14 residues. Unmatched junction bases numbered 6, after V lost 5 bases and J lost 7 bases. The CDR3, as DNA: TGTGCCAGCAGTCAAGGGGGACAGAATTCACCCCTCCACTTT. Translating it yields CASSQGGQNSPLHF.

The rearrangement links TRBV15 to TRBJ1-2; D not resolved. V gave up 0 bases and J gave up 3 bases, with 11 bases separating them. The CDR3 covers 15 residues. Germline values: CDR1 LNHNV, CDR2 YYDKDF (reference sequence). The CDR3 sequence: CATSRDDRRHYGYTF. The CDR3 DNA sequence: TGTGCCACCAGCAGAGATGATAGGCGTCACTATGGCTACACCTTC.

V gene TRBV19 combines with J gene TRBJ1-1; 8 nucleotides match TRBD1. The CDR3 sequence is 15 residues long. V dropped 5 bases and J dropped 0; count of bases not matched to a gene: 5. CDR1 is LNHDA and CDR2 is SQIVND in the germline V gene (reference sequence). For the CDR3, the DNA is TGTGCCAGTAGTTCCCGGACAGGGATGAACACTGAAGCTTTCTTT. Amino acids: CASSSRTGMNTEAFF.

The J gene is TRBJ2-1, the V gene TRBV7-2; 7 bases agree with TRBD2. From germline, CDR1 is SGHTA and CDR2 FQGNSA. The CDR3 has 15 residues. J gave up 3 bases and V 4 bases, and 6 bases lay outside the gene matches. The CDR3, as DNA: TGTGCCAGCAGCTCGACCGGGACTAACTACAATGAGCAGTTCTTC. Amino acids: CASSSTGTNYNEQFF.